A selection of T cell receptor beta chains follows, all from one sample in a study of CD8+CD57+ T cells in acquired aplastic anemia. TCRdb redid the calling of the reads with MiXCR, one entry per CDR3 protein. The table lists about 160,000 distinct CDR3 sequences, 65% to 75% of them singletons. The sample comprised sorted CD4+, CD8+, or CD8+CD57+ T cells (not recorded which) from PBMCs. The origin of the receptors is a human donor with aplastic anemia. The CDR3 runs from the conserved cysteine through the conserved F or W. A D gene is named only where the DNA matches it firmly. Clone size appears in some rows only: once, few, many, or a class for an expanded clone.

clone size	D gene	V gene	J gene	CDR3 protein	CDR3 DNA
-	-	TRBV12-3/TRBV12-4	TRBJ1-1	CASSRATEAFF	TGTGCCAGCAGCAGGGCCACTGAAGCTTTCTTT
many	-	TRBV19	TRBJ1-5	CASRETMEDLGDQPQHF	TGTGCCAGTAGGGAAACGATGGAGGATTTGGGGGATCAGCCCCAGCATTTT
-	TRBD2	TRBV7-8	TRBJ2-7	CASKDSGNYEQYF	TGTGCCAGCAAGGATAGCGGGAACTACGAGCAGTACTTC
-	TRBD2	TRBV9	TRBJ2-3	CASSVGSGGGTDTQYF	TGTGCCAGCAGCGTTGGTAGCGGGGGGGGAACAGATACGCAGTATTTT
-	-	TRBV5-1	TRBJ2-7	CASSPTFGYEQYF	TGCGCCAGCAGCCCGACCTTCGGCTACGAGCAGTACTTC
many	-	TRBV7-9	TRBJ2-4	CASSLGGAKNIQYF	TGTGCCAGCAGCTTAGGGGGGGCCAAAAACATTCAGTACTTC
few	-	TRBV10-3	TRBJ2-5	CAIRGPGGEETQYF	TGTGCCATCAGGGGCCCGGGGGGCGAAGAGACCCAGTACTTC
-	TRBD2	TRBV2	TRBJ2-3	CASSLSGNTDTQYF	TGTGCCAGCAGCCTTAGCGGGAACACAGATACGCAGTATTTT
-	-	TRBV20-1	TRBJ2-5	CSAGRKETQYF	TGCAGTGCTGGGAGGAAAGAGACCCAGTACTTC
-	-	TRBV29-1	TRBJ1-1	CSELRGSTEAFF	TGCAGCGAGTTGAGGGGGAGCACTGAAGCTTTCTTT
-	-	TRBV10-3	TRBJ1-6	CAINTAYNSPLHF	TGTGCCATCAATACAGCCTATAATTCACCCCTCCACTTT
-	-	TRBV20-1	TRBJ1-1	CSARDGGMNTEAFF	TGCAGTGCTAGAGATGGGGGTATGAACACTGAAGCTTTCTTT
-	TRBD1	TRBV10-3	TRBJ2-3	CATTTGDGDTQYF	TGCGCCACAACCACAGGGGATGGGGATACGCAGTATTTT
-	-	TRBV7-2	TRBJ1-4	CASSSRYGEKLFF	TGTGCCAGCAGCTCGAGGTACGGGGAAAAACTGTTTTTT
-	TRBD1	TRBV19	TRBJ1-3	CASMDRGNTIYF	TGTGCCAGTATGGACAGGGGGAACACCATATATTTT
-	TRBD2	TRBV5-1	TRBJ2-5	CASSLDGRATETQYF	TGCGCCAGCAGCTTGGACGGGAGGGCCACTGAGACCCAGTACTTC